Below, one TCR beta chain is given with its context. The antigen is unknown. Germline lookup yields CDR1 SGHRS and CDR2 YFSETQ. The CDR3 is 14 amino acids. The V end lost 0 bases, the J end lost 4 bases, and 10 bases lay between the germline ends. The sample originates from a study of graft-versus-host responses after intestinal transplantation. Sequenced by immunoSEQ multiplex PCR; TCRdb stores in-frame clones only, minus some. In the table there are about 130,000 clones, roughly 92% of which are singletons. The input for sequencing was unstimulated CD4+ T cells sorted from spleen or lymph node cells, taken before intestinal transplant. V gene TRBV5-1 combines with J gene TRBJ1-2; D ambiguous. This sequence was found in a human donor who received an intestinal transplant. CDR3 in DNA: TGCGCCAGCAGCTTGGACCCGAATTTCTATGGCTACACCTTC. Its translation: CASSLDPNFYGYTF.